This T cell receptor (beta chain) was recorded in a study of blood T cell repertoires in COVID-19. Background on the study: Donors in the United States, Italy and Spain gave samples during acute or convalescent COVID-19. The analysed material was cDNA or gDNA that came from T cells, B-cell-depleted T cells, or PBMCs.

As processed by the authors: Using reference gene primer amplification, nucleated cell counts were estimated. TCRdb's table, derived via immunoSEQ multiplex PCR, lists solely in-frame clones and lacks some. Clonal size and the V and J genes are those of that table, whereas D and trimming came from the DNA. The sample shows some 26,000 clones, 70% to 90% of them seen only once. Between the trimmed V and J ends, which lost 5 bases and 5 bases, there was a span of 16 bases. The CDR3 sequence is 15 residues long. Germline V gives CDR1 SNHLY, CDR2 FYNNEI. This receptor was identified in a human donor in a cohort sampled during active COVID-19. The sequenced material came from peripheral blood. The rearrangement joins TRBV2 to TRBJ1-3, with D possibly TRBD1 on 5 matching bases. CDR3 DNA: TGTGCCAGCAGTCCTACTCGGGACTACCGAAACACCATATATTTT. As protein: CASSPTRDYRNTIYF.